The clone carrying this TCR beta chain was observed many times. As to time point: patch test 3, about 24 weeks after DPC sensitization. Treatment noted: therapeutic diphenylcyclopropenone sensitization with weekly scalp DPC. Ahead of applying each patch test, blood was sampled. The germline V gene encodes CDR1 KGHSH and CDR2 LQKENI. The CDR3 totals 17 residues. V was pared by 1 base and J by 1 base, with 3 bases of the junction left unmatched. The data belong to a study of human T cells and chemical hapten exposure. Study background: Throughout a study of roughly 5.5 months, patients underwent weekly scalp administration of diphenylcyclopropenone doses.

MiXCR, applied by TCRdb to the RACE reads, yields one record per CDR3 protein. The table lists over 55,000 distinct CDR3 sequences, more than 9.5% of them singletons. This chain uses TRBV18 with TRBJ2-3; 12 bases agree with TRBD2. This specimen consisted of whole blood, obtained in connection with sensitization to the hapten diphenylcyclopropenone (DPC). This clonotype was sampled from a woman aged 45-65 years with alopecia areata. Some clones in this sample may be carry-over from other donors' samples. The CDR3: CASSPLPSGGGTDTQYF. CDR3 nucleotides: TGTGCCAGCTCACCACTCCCTAGCGGGGGGGGCACAGATACGCAGTATTTT.